The TCR beta chain under discussion was sequenced for a study of cytomegalovirus exposure and HLA in healthy donors. A multiplex PCR was run with 60 Vbeta primers and 13 Jbeta primers. TCRdb keeps only in-frame clones here, not all; method: immunoSEQ multiplex PCR. This table holds 150,000 to 200,000 clones, 83% found once. The CDR3 has 15 residues. Per the germline V gene, CDR1 is SGHTA and CDR2 is FQGNSA. Trimming stripped 1 base from V and 5 bases from J, with 13 bases between. The chain is built from TRBV7-2 and TRBJ2-3, with D perhaps TRBD2 (6 bases). The TCR sequence derives from a man aged 45-65 years in good health and CMV-seronegative. The sample was PBMCs. The CDR3 coding sequence is TGTGCCAGCAGCTTAGTGGGGGAGGCGGTAGATACGCAGTATTTT. Residues: CASSLVGEAVDTQYF.